Following are 16 T cell receptor beta chains from one sample sequenced in a study of cytomegalovirus exposure and HLA in healthy donors. Both 60 Vbeta primers and 13 Jbeta primers went into the PCR. Generated by immunoSEQ multiplex PCR, the TCRdb table keeps only in-frame clones and is missing some. The data show 110,000 to 150,000 clones, with approximately 84% seen just once and roughly 10% held by the top ten. The sequenced sample consisted of PBMCs. The source of these receptors is an older woman in good health and CMV-seropositive.

The chain uses TRBV15 and TRBJ1-2; D is ambiguous. Germline V gene sequence: CDR1 LNHNV, CDR2 YYDKDF (reference sequence). This CDR3 has 14 amino acids. Trimming removed 0 bases at V and 5 bases at J, with 10 bases between. CDR3 loop: CATSRDFAEYGYTF. For the CDR3, the DNA is TGTGCCACCAGCAGAGATTTCGCAGAATATGGCTACACCTTC.

The rearrangement uses TRBV30 and TRBJ2-7, with a tentative D call TRBD2 (5 bases). Germline V gene sequence: CDR1 GTSNPN, CDR2 SVGIG (reference sequence). Trimming took off 4 bases at V and 3 bases at J, with 13 bases between the two ends. The length of the CDR3 is 13 residues. CDR3 in DNA: TGTGCCTGGATCCGGGGTAGCCTCTACGAGCAGTACTTC. Its protein is CAWIRGSLYEQYF.

The J gene is TRBJ1-1, the V gene TRBV5-1, with D maybe TRBD1 (6 bases). The germline CDR1 and CDR2 sequences are SGHRS and YFSETQ. The V gene lost 3 bases and the J gene lost 3 bases, with 12 bases spanning the gap. This CDR3 has 14 residues. The CDR3 DNA reads TGCGCCAGCAGCTCTACAGGGATTGACACTGAAGCTTTCTTT. Its translation: CASSSTGIDTEAFF.

J is TRBJ2-1 and V is TRBV27; TRBD1 is a possible D gene (6 bases). The CDR3 contains 14 residues. Trimming took off 0 bases at V and 9 bases at J, with 12 bases between the two ends. Germline V gene lookup returns CDR1 MNHEY and CDR2 SMNVEV (reference sequence). CDR3 region: CASSLSGANREQFF. The CDR3 DNA follows: TGTGCCAGCAGTTTATCGGGGGCGAATCGTGAGCAGTTCTTC.

This sequence joins TRBV7-3 and TRBJ2-1; TRBD2 agrees at 12 bases. V lost 2 bases to trimming and J lost 10 bases; unmatched junction nucleotides: 6. The V gene's germline CDR1 is SGHTA and CDR2 FQGTGA. CDR3 length: 15 amino acids. The CDR3 loop is CASSLLAGGPGEQFF. Written as DNA, the CDR3 is TGTGCCAGCAGCTTACTAGCGGGAGGGCCAGGGGAGCAGTTCTTC.

As for this clone: One end of the junction fails to match germline, which may point to a read error. The V gene is TRBV6-5, the J gene TRBJ2-2; 9 nucleotides match TRBD2. From germline, CDR1 is MNHEY and CDR2 SVGAGI. There are 16 residues in the CDR3. The CDR3 coding sequence is TGTGCCGGCAGTTACGGCGGGAGGGCTGGCACCGGGGAGCTGTTTTTT. Amino acids: CAGSYGGRAGTGELFF.

The CDR3 DNA reads TGTGCCAGCAGCTTGGGGACAGGGGACCAGCATTTT. This sequence encodes CASSLGTGDQHF. The gene calls are TRBV7-8 and TRBJ1-5; 10 nucleotides agree with TRBD1. The CDR3 has 12 residues. Trimming at V came to 3 bases and at J to 12 bases, leaving 2 bases not matched to a gene. Looked up from germline, CDR1 is SGHVS and CDR2 is FQNEAQ.

The chain combines TRBV6-6 with TRBJ2-3, with a weak D call TRBD2 (6 bases). Per germline, CDR1 MNHNY and CDR2 SVGAGI (reference sequence). V was pared by 2 bases and J by 0 bases, with 12 bases between. The CDR3 has 16 amino acids. The CDR3 region is CASSYDGDLSTDTQYF. CDR3 sequence (DNA): TGTGCCAGCAGTTACGATGGGGACTTGAGCACAGATACGCAGTATTTT.

The J gene is TRBJ2-6, the V gene TRBV7-9; 7 bases agree with TRBD2. Germline CDR1 SEHNR, CDR2 FQNEAQ (reference sequence). The CDR3 extends over 17 amino acids. V shed 4 bases, J shed 4 bases, and the junction held 10 bases outside the gene matches. The CDR3 spells CASSWEGLRDGANVLTF. The CDR3 DNA is TGTGCCAGCAGCTGGGAGGGACTGAGGGACGGGGCCAACGTCCTGACTTTC.

CDR3 in DNA: TGTGCCAGCAGCTCGGAAGCGCAAGGTCAGCCCCAGCATTTT. Translating it yields CASSSEAQGQPQHF. V and J are TRBV28 and TRBJ1-5; no clear D. Germline values: CDR1 MDHEN, CDR2 SYDVKM. Trimming left V 6 bases short and J 6 bases short, with 15 bases between. This CDR3 is built from 14 residues.

The sample holds one count of this clone. This chain joins TRBV6-5 and TRBJ1-5; D remains ambiguous. V was cut by 0 bases and J by 6 bases, with 12 bases left in between. Looked up from germline, CDR1 is MNHEY and CDR2 is SVGAGI. CDR3 length equals 15 residues. The CDR3 nucleotides read TGTGCCAGCAGTTACTCGTATCCGGGTTTTCAGCCCCAGCATTTT. It translates to CASSYSYPGFQPQHF.

This sequence joins TRBV2 and TRBJ1-4, with a possible D match to TRBD1 (6 bases). This CDR3 has 13 residues. Germline assignment: CDR1 SNHLY and CDR2 FYNNEI. With 6 bases removed from V and 8 bases from J, the gap between germline ends came to 13 bases. CDR3 nucleotides: TGTGCCAGCAGGAGGACAGAAGGCGAAAAACTGTTTTTT. As protein: CASRRTEGEKLFF.

This clone appeared a few times. This chain uses TRBV5-4 with TRBJ2-7; D possibly corresponds to TRBD1 (6 bases). The CDR3 has 13 amino acids. The ends were cut back, 1 base at V and 4 bases at J, with 9 bases in the middle. Germline V gene lookup returns CDR1 SGHNT and CDR2 YYREEE (reference sequence). The CDR3 region has the DNA TGTGCCAGCAGCTTGACAGGGAATTACGAGCAGTACTTC. Translation: CASSLTGNYEQYF.

CDR3 DNA: TGCGCCAGCAGCCCGATTCCGGGACAGGGGGCATCCTACGAGCAGTACTTC. Its protein is CASSPIPGQGASYEQYF. V is TRBV4-1 and J is TRBJ2-7, with 12 positions matching TRBD1. This CDR3 spans 17 amino acids. CDR1 is MGHRA, CDR2 YSYEKL, per germline. V trimming: 4 bases; J trimming: 1 base; junction bases outside the gene matches: 8.

The V and J genes are TRBV11-3 and TRBJ2-6; TRBD2 might be the D (5 bases). V lost 4 bases, J lost 0 bases, and 16 bases lay in between. This CDR3 is 18 amino acids long. Germline CDR1 is SGHNT and CDR2 is YENEEA. As DNA, the CDR3 is TGTGCCAGCAGCTCACCTGGTCAGCGGTACTCTGGGGCCAACGTCCTGACTTTC. This encodes CASSSPGQRYSGANVLTF.

The chain couples TRBV7-9 to TRBJ2-2; 12 bases are a match to TRBD2. Germline V CDR1 and CDR2: SEHNR, FQNEAQ (reference sequence). V shed 1 base, J shed 4 bases, and the junction held 10 bases outside the gene matches. This CDR3 region has 19 residues. The CDR3 region is CASSLDPSGRALGTGELFF. The CDR3 DNA sequence: TGTGCCAGCAGCTTAGATCCTAGCGGGAGGGCCCTCGGCACCGGGGAGCTGTTTTTT. The full variable domain, rest sourced from reference TRBV7-9 and TRBJ2-2, is DTGVSQNPRHKITKRGQNVTFRCDPISEHNRLYWYRQTLGQGPEFLTYFQNEAQLEKSRLLSDRFSAERPKGSFSTLEIQRTEQGDSAMYLCASSLDPSGRALGTGELFFGEGSRLTVL.